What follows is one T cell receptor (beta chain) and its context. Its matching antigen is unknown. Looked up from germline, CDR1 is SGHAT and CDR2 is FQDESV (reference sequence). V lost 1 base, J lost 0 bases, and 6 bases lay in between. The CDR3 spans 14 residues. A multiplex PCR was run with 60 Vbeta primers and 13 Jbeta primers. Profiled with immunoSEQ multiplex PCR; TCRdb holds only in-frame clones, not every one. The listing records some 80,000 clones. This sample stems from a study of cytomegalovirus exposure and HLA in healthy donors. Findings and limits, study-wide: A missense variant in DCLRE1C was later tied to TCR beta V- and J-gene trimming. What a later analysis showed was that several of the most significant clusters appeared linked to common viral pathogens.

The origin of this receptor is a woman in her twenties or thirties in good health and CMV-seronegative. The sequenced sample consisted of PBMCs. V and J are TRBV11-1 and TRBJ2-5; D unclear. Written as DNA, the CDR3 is TGTGCCAGCAGCTTAGGGCTTCACCAAGAGACCCAGTACTTC. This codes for CASSLGLHQETQYF. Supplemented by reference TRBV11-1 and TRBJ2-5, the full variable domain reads EAEVAQSPRYKITEKSQAVAFWCDPISGHATLYWYRQILGQGPELLVQFQDESVVDDSQLPKDRFSAERLKGVDSTLKIQPAELGDSAMYLCASSLGLHQETQYFGPGTRLLVL.